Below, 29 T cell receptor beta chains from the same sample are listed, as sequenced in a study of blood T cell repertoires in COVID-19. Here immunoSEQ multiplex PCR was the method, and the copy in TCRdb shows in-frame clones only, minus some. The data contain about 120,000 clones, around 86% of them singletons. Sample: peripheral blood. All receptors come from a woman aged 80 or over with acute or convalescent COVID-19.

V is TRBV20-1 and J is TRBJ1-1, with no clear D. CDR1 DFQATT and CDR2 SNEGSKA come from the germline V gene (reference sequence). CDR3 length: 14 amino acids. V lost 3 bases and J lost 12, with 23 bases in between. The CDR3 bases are TGCAGTGCTAGTGAGGCGGCTGGAGGCAGGATGTCTTTCTTT. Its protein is CSASEAAGGRMSFF.

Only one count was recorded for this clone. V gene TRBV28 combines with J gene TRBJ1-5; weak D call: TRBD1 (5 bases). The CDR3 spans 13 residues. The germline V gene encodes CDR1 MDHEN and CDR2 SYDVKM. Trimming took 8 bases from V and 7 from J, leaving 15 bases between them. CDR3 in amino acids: CASQTGIIQPQHF. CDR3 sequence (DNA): TGTGCCAGCCAAACAGGCATTATACAGCCCCAGCATTTT.

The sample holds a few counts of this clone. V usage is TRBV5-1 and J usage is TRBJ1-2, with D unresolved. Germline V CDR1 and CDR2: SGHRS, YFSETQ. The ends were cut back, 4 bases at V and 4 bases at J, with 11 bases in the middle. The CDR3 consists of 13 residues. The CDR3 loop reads CASSEGSGYGYTF. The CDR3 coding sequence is TGCGCCAGCAGCGAGGGCTCGGGCTATGGCTACACCTTC.

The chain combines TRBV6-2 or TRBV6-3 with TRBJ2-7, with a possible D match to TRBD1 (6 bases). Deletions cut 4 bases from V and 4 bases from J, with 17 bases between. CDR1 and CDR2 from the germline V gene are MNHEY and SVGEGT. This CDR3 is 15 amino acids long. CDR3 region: CASSSSRLGTYEQYV. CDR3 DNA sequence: TGTGCCAGCAGTTCCTCTCGGCTAGGGACATACGAGCAGTACGTC.

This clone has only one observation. The CDR3 region is CASSLAGSGSYEQYF. Here the CDR3 DNA reads TGCGCCAGCAGCTTGGCAGGGTCTGGCTCCTACGAGCAGTACTTC. This sequence joins TRBV5-1 and TRBJ2-7; TRBD1 might be the D (5 bases). The CDR3 sequence is 15 residues long. In germline, CDR1 is SGHRS, CDR2 YFSETQ. V lost 0 bases and J lost 0, with 10 bases in between.

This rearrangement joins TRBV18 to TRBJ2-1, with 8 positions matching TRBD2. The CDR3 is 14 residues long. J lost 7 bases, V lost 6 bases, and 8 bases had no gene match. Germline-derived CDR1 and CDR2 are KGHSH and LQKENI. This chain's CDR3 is CASSTGGLGNEQFF. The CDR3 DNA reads TGTGCCAGCTCGACGGGGGGGCTCGGGAATGAGCAGTTCTTC.

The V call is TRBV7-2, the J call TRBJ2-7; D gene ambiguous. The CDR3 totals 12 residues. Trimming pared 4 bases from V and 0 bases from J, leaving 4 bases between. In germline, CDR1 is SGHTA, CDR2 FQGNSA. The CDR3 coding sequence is TGTGCCAGCAGCTCTATCTCCTACGAGCAGTACTTC. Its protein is CASSSISYEQYF.

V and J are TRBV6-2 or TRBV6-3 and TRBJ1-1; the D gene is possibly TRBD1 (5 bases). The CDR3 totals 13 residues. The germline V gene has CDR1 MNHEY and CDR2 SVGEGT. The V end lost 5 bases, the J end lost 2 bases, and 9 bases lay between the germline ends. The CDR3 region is CASSRQINTEAFF. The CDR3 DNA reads TGTGCCAGCAGTAGACAGATAAACACTGAAGCTTTCTTT.

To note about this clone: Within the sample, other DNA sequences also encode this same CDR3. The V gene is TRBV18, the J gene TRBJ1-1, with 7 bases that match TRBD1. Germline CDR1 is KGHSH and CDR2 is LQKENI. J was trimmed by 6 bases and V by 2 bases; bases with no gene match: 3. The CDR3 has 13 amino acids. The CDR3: CASSPSRGSEAFF. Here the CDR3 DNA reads TGTGCCAGCTCACCATCCAGGGGGTCTGAAGCTTTCTTT.

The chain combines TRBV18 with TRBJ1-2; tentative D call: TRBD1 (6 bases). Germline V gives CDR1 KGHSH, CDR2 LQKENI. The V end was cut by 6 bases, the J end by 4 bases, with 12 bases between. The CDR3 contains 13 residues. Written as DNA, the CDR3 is TGTGCCAGCTCGGCTCAGGGGATCTATGGCTACACCTTC. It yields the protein CASSAQGIYGYTF.

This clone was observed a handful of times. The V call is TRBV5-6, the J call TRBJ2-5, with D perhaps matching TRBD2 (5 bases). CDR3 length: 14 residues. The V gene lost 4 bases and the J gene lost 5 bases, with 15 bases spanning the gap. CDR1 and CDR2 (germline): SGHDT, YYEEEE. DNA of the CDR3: TGTGCCAGCAGCCTCAGAGCGGTACGGGAGACCCAGTACTTC. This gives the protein CASSLRAVRETQYF.

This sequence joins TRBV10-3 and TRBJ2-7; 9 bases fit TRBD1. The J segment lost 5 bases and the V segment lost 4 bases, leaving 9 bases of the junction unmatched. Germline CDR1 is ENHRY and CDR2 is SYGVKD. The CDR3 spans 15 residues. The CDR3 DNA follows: TGTGCCATCAGTGTTGGTGACAGGGGGACGCACGAGCAGTACTTC. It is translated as CAISVGDRGTHEQYF.

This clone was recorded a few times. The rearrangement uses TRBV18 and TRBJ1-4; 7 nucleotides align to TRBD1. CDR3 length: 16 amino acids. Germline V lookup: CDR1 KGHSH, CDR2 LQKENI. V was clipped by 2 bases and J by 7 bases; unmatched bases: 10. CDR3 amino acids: CASSPTFRTGVEKLFF. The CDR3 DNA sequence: TGTGCCAGCTCACCAACGTTTAGGACAGGCGTTGAAAAACTGTTTTTT.

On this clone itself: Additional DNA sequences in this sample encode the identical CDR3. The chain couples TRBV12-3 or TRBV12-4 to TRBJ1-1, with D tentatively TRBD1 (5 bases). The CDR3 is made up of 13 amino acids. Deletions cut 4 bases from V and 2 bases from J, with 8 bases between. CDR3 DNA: TGTGCCAGCAGTTCTCAGGGAAACACTGAAGCTTTCTTT. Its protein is CASSSQGNTEAFF.

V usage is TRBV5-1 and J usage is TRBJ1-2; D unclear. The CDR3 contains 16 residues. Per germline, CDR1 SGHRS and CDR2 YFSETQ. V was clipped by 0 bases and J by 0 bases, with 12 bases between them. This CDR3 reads CASSLAPTEANYGYTF. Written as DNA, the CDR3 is TGCGCCAGCAGCTTGGCTCCCACGGAGGCTAACTATGGCTACACCTTC.

DNA for the CDR3: TGTGCCAGCAGCCGAGCGGGGGATTACTTGACCCAGTACTTC. Amino acids: CASSRAGDYLTQYF. The J gene is TRBJ2-5, the V gene TRBV3-1 (or the pseudogene TRBV3-2); 8 bases fit TRBD2. This CDR3 contains 14 residues. Trimming removed 4 bases from V and 7 bases from J; junction bases left unmatched: 8. CDR1 LGHDT and CDR2 YNNKEL come from the germline V gene (reference sequence).

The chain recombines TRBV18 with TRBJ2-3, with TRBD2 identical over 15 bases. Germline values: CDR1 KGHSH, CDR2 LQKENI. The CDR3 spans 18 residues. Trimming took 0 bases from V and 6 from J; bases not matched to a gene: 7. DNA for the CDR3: TGTGCCAGCTCACCACCAGGACTAGCGGGGGGGGTCTCGGATACGCAGTATTTT. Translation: CASSPPGLAGGVSDTQYF.

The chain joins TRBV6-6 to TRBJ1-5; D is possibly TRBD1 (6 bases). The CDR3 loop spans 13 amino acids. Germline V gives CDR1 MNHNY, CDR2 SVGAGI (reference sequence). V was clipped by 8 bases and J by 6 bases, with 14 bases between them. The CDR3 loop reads CASLTGRGQPQHF. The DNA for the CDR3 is TGTGCCAGCTTAACAGGGAGGGGTCAGCCCCAGCATTTT.

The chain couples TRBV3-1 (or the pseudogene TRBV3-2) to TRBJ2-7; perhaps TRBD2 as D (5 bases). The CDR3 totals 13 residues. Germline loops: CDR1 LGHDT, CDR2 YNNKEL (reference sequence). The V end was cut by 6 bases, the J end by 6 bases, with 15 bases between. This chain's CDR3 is CASSQTRGSEQYV. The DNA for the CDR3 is TGTGCCAGCAGTCAAACCCGGGGAAGCGAGCAGTACGTC.

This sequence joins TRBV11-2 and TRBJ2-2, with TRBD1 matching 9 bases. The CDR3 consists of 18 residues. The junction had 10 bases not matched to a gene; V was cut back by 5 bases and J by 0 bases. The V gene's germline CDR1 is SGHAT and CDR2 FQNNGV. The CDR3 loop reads CASSPERTGASNTGELFF. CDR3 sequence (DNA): TGTGCCAGCAGCCCCGAGCGGACAGGGGCTTCGAACACCGGGGAGCTGTTTTTT.

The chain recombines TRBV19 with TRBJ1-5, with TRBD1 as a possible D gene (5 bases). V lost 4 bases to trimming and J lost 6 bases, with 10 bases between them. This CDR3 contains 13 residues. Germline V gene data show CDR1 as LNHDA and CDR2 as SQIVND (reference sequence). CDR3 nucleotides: TGTGCCAGTAGTAACCAGGGCTCTCAGCCCCAGCATTTT. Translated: CASSNQGSQPQHF.

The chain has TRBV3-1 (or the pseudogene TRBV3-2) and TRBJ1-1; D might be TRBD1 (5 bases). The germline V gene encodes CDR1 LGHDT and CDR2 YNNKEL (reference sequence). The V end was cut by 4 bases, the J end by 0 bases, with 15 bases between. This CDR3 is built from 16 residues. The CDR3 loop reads CASSPFVTAMNTEAFF. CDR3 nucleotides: TGTGCCAGCAGCCCCTTTGTGACAGCTATGAACACTGAAGCTTTCTTT.

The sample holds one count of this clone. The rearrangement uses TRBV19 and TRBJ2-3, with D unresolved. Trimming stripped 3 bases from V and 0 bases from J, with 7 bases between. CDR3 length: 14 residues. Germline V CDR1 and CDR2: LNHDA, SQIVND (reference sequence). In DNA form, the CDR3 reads TGTGCCAGTAGTATTCGAGGTAGCACAGATACGCAGTATTTT. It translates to CASSIRGSTDTQYF.

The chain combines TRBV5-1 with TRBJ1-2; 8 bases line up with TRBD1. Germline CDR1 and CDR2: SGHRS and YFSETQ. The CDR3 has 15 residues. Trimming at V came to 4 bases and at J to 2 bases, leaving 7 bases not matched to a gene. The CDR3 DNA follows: TGCGCCAGCAGCCCATCCGGGACAGGCAACTATGGCTACACCTTC. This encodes CASSPSGTGNYGYTF.

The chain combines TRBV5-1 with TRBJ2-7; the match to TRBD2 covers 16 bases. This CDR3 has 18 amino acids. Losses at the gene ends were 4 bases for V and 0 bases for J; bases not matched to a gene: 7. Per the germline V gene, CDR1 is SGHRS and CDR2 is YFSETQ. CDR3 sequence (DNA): TGCGCCAGCAGCATAGGGACTAGCGGGGGGGCAGGCTCCTACGAGCAGTACTTC. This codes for CASSIGTSGGAGSYEQYF.

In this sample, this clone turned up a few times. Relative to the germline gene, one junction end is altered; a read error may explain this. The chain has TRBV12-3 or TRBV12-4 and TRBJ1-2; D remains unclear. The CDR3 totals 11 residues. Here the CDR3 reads CASQGDYGYTF. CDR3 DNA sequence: TGTGCCAGCCAAGGTGACTACGGCTACACCTTC.

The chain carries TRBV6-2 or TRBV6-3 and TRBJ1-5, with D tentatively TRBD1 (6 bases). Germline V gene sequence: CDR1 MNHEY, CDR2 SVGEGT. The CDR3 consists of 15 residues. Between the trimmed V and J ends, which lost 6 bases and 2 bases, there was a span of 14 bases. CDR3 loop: CASSLTGSGNQPQHF. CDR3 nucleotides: TGTGCCAGCAGCCTTACAGGGTCGGGCAATCAGCCCCAGCATTTT.

CDR3 coding DNA: TGTGCCAGCAGCCCGATAGGGACCGGGACAGTGAAGTATGGCTACACCTTC. It translates to CASSPIGTGTVKYGYTF. V usage is TRBV5-4 and J usage is TRBJ1-2; TRBD1 matches 7 bases. The CDR3 has 17 amino acids. Looked up from germline, CDR1 is SGHNT and CDR2 is YYREEE (reference sequence). V lost 4 bases and J lost 5; bases outside the gene matches: 17.

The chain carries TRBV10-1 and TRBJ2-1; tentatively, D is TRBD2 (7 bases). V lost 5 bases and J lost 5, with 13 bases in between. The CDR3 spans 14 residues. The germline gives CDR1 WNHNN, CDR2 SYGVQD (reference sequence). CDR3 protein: CASSKGRGDNEQFF. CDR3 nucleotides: TGCGCCAGCAGTAAGGGGAGGGGGGACAATGAGCAGTTCTTC.